Each of the 31 T cell receptor beta chains below was sequenced from the same sample in a study of blood T cells in healthy people across ages. Sample-barcoded 5' priming and a J-beta primer mix drove a second PCR of roughly 6 to 12 cycles. Using its own MiXCR run on the 5' RACE reads, TCRdb lists one record per CDR3 protein. The sample comprises 1 million or so distinct CDR3 sequences, more than 40% of which are singletons, and over 15% rests with the top ten. The sequenced sample was blood. Receptor source: a woman between 55 and 75 years old in good health.

The chain employs TRBV2 and TRBJ1-2; no clear D. This CDR3 has 12 residues. The germline CDR1 and CDR2 sequences are SNHLY and FYNNEI. With 7 bases removed from V and 5 bases from J, the gap between germline ends came to 11 bases. The DNA for the CDR3 is TGTGCCAGCACTGACTCCCCGTATGGCTACACCTTC. This sequence encodes CASTDSPYGYTF. Full variable domain (rest looked up from reference TRBV2 and TRBJ1-2): EPEVTQTPSHQVTQMGQEVILRCVPISNHLYFYWYRQILGQKVEFLVSFYNNEISEKSEIFDDQFSVERPDGSNFTLKIRSTKLEDSAMYFCASTDSPYGYTFGSGTRLTVV.

The gene calls are TRBV18 and TRBJ1-1; D is unclear. V was shortened by 5 bases and J by 5 bases, with 9 bases between the two germline ends. Germline CDR1 and CDR2: KGHSH and LQKENI. This CDR3 region has 12 residues. The CDR3, as DNA: TGTGCCAGCTCAATACTTGGGACTGAAGCTTTCTTT. Residues: CASSILGTEAFF.

This chain links TRBV6-1 with TRBJ1-5, with 8 bases that match TRBD1. The CDR3 is made up of 11 amino acids. CDR1 is MNHNS and CDR2 is SASEGT in the germline V gene. The J segment lost 6 bases and the V segment lost 8 bases, leaving 0 bases of the junction unmatched. CDR3 protein: CASGTGQPQHF. The CDR3 nucleotides read TGTGCCAGCGGGACAGGTCAGCCCCAGCATTTT.

V gene TRBV20-1 combines with J gene TRBJ1-5; D gene unclear. This CDR3 contains 12 residues. With 3 bases removed from V and 2 bases from J, the gap between germline ends came to 5 bases. The germline CDR1 and CDR2 sequences are DFQATT and SNEGSKA (reference sequence). This CDR3 reads CSARMGNQPQHF. CDR3 nucleotide sequence: TGCAGTGCTAGGATGGGCAATCAGCCCCAGCATTTT.

CDR3 residues: CASRAGSNYGYTF. As DNA, the CDR3 is TGTGCCAGCCGTGCCGGGAGCAACTATGGCTACACCTTC. This chain connects TRBV6-5 to TRBJ1-2, with D uncertain. The CDR3 totals 13 residues. Trimming stripped 8 bases from V and 2 bases from J, with 12 bases between. CDR1 is MNHEY, CDR2 SVGAGI, per germline.

The rearrangement links TRBV3-1 to TRBJ2-7; 11 bases align to TRBD1. The J call is uncertain, as TRBJ2-5 better fits the DNA end. CDR1 LGHDT and CDR2 YNNKEL come from the germline V gene (reference sequence). The CDR3 loop spans 16 amino acids. This chain's CDR3 is CASSQGRTGGMETQYF. CDR3 nucleotides: TGTGCCAGCAGCCAAGGAAGGACAGGGGGCATGGAGACCCAGTACTTC.

This clonotype was observed a handful of times. The V call is TRBV2, the J call TRBJ2-7, with D unresolved. The V and J ends lost 9 bases and 5 bases respectively, with 11 bases between them. Germline CDR1 is SNHLY and CDR2 is FYNNEI. CDR3 length: 11 residues. The DNA for the CDR3 is TGTGCCAGAGGGAAGGGAAACGAGCAGTACTTC. Amino acids: CARGKGNEQYF.

This clonotype was counted ten times or more. V is TRBV3-1 and J is TRBJ2-1, with D possibly TRBD1 on 6 matching bases. This CDR3 has 17 residues. Looked up from germline, CDR1 is LGHDT and CDR2 is YNNKEL (reference sequence). Trimming left V 8 bases short and J 0 bases short, with 20 bases between. The CDR3 region has the DNA TGTGCCAGCGGGGGCCAGGGACCCAGCTCCTCCTACAATGAGCAGTTCTTC. This translates into CASGGQGPSSSYNEQFF.

The chain couples TRBV12-3 or TRBV12-4 to TRBJ2-3; 12 nucleotides align to TRBD2. The CDR3 is 17 amino acids. The V segment lost 4 bases and the J segment 0 bases; nucleotides outside the gene matches: 5. The chain's CDR3 is CASSSRTSGASTDTQYF. CDR3 coding DNA: TGTGCCAGCAGTTCCCGGACTAGCGGGGCTAGCACAGATACGCAGTATTTT.

The chain uses TRBV6-5 and TRBJ2-7, with 8 positions matching TRBD2. The J call may be in error: the DNA end matches TRBJ2-1 better. Looked up from germline, CDR1 is MNHEY and CDR2 is SVGAGI. The length of the CDR3 is 15 residues. The CDR3 DNA reads TGTGCCAGCAGTCCCGCGGCTAGCGGGCCCAATGAGCAGTTCTTC. Protein: CASSPAASGPNEQFF.

Only a few counts were recorded for this clonotype. The J gene is TRBJ1-2, the V gene TRBV7-2; D is uncertain. Germline values: CDR1 SGHTA, CDR2 FQGNSA. This CDR3 has 14 residues. With 5 bases removed from V and 5 bases from J, the gap between germline ends came to 15 bases. The CDR3 loop is CASSRTDHRYGYTF. CDR3 coding DNA: TGTGCCAGCAGCCGCACGGACCACAGATATGGCTACACCTTC.

This clonotype turned up a few times. The genes are TRBV7-2 and TRBJ1-2; D is ambiguous. CDR1 is SGHTA and CDR2 is FQGNSA in the germline V gene. CDR3 length: 15 amino acids. V lost 5 bases and J lost 8, with 21 bases in between. CDR3 residues: CASSPTPQIMGGYTF. The DNA for the CDR3 is TGTGCCAGCAGCCCCACCCCCCAAATCATGGGGGGCTACACCTTC.

Regarding this clonotype: In this CDR3 the conserved last residue, phenylalanine or tryptophan, is missing, so a read error is likely. V gene TRBV9 combines with J gene TRBJ2-5; D gene uncertain. This CDR3 region has 15 residues. CDR1 SGDLS and CDR2 YYNGEE come from the germline V gene. The V end was cut by 0 bases, the J end by 1 base, with 10 bases between. The CDR3 coding sequence is TGTGCCAGCAGCGTAGCTTGGCGTCCCCAAGAGACCCAGTACTTG. As protein: CASSVAWRPQETQYL.

Of note for this clonotype: At one end the junction does not follow the germline gene, possibly because of a read error. CDR3 loop: CVSSWAGYYEQYF. The DNA of the CDR3 is TGCGTCAGCAGCTGGGCTGGGTACTACGAGCAGTACTTC. The rearrangement links TRBV5-1 to TRBJ2-7; D is uncertain. Looked up from germline, CDR1 is SGHRS and CDR2 is YFSETQ. The length of the CDR3 is 13 residues.

This clonotype appeared a few times. This chain connects TRBV20-1 to TRBJ2-5; 9 bases are a match to TRBD2. J gave up 5 bases and V 3 bases, and 10 bases lay outside the gene matches. This CDR3 has 15 amino acids. Germline V gives CDR1 DFQATT, CDR2 SNEGSKA (reference sequence). In DNA form, the CDR3 reads TGCAGTGCTAGGAAGGGCGGGAGGGCCGGCGAGACCCAGTACTTC. Amino acids: CSARKGGRAGETQYF.

This chain joins TRBV20-1 and TRBJ1-6, with D possibly being TRBD1 (6 bases). This CDR3 is built from 14 residues. V gave up 6 bases and J gave up 7 bases, with 16 bases separating them. Germline V gene sequence: CDR1 DFQATT, CDR2 SNEGSKA (reference sequence). In DNA form, the CDR3 reads TGCAGTGCCCCCCTGACAGGATGGAATTCACCCCTCCACTTT. Amino acids: CSAPLTGWNSPLHF.

Comment on this clonotype: This may stem from a read error, because a much larger clone lies one nucleotide away. The chain has TRBV7-6 and TRBJ2-1; 7 nucleotides line up with TRBD2. The CDR3 runs to 16 residues. The V gene's germline CDR1 is SGHVS and CDR2 FNYEAQ. The ends lost 1 base at V and 0 bases at J; junction bases unmatched: 3. The CDR3 sequence: CASSLEGGSSYNEQFF. In DNA form, the CDR3 reads TGTGCCAGCAGCTTAGAGGGCGGGAGCTCCTACAATGAGCAGTTCTTC.

This clonotype was seen a handful of times. This chain uses TRBV5-5 with TRBJ2-3; 10 bases map to TRBD1. The CDR3 is 17 residues long. Trimming cost V 3 bases and J 2 bases; bases outside gene matches: 9. Germline CDR1 SGHKS, CDR2 YYEKEE (reference sequence). Here the CDR3 reads CASSSSPDRGDTDTQYF. CDR3 nucleotides: TGTGCCAGCAGCTCTTCCCCGGACAGGGGGGACACAGATACGCAGTATTTT. Full variable domain (remainder filled in from reference TRBV5-5 and TRBJ2-3): DAGVTQSPTHLIKTRGQQVTLRCSPISGHKSVSWYQQVLGQGPQFIFQYYEKEERGRGNFPDRFSARQFPNYSSELNVNALLLGDSALYLCASSSSPDRGDTDTQYFGPGTRLTVL.

The sample holds many counts of this clonotype. The chain is built from TRBV7-2 and TRBJ2-3; D unresolved. This CDR3 contains 11 residues. Trimming stripped 4 bases from V and 5 bases from J, with 4 bases between. Germline CDR1 is SGHTA and CDR2 is FQGNSA. The CDR3 nucleotides are TGTGCCAGCAGCTCCGAAGATACGCAGTATTTT. Translation gives CASSSEDTQYF.

This clonotype was seen more than once but under ten times. The chain is built from TRBV9 and TRBJ2-2; 10 bases fit TRBD1. The length of the CDR3 is 15 residues. The germline V gene has CDR1 SGDLS and CDR2 YYNGEE. Trimming at V came to 4 bases and at J to 7 bases, leaving 7 bases not matched to a gene. The DNA for the CDR3 is TGTGCCAGCAGCAATGACAGGGGGCTCGGCGGGGAGCTGTTTTTT. Amino acid sequence: CASSNDRGLGGELFF.

This chain uses TRBV11-2 with TRBJ2-5; 8 nucleotides agree with TRBD2. V lost 5 bases, J lost 5 bases, and 13 bases stayed unmatched. Germline-derived CDR1 and CDR2 are SGHAT and FQNNGV. This CDR3 spans 16 amino acids. The CDR3 is CASSPLSGSLFETQYF. CDR3 nucleotides: TGTGCCAGCAGCCCCCTGAGCGGGAGCTTATTCGAGACCCAGTACTTC.

The chain carries TRBV20-1 and TRBJ2-5; 9 bases align to TRBD1. The DNA end favors TRBJ2-7, so the J call may be wrong. Germline-derived CDR1 and CDR2 are DFQATT and SNEGSKA (reference sequence). The CDR3 runs to 14 residues. CDR3 amino acids: CSAEGQGGPREQYF. In nucleotides, the CDR3 is TGCAGTGCAGAGGGACAGGGTGGTCCCCGCGAGCAGTACTTC.

This chain links TRBV12-5 with TRBJ2-5, with no clear D. This CDR3 comprises 18 residues. The V gene lost 0 bases and the J gene lost 3 bases, with 20 bases spanning the gap. Germline values: CDR1 LGHNT, CDR2 FRNRAP. CDR3 coding DNA: TGTGCTAGTGGTTTGGTATGGGTAGGGTGCCCGCCGGAAGAGACCCAGTACTTC. It yields the protein CASGLVWVGCPPEETQYF.

This chain links TRBV4-2 with TRBJ2-1, with 10 bases matching TRBD1. The ends lost 4 bases at V and 0 bases at J; junction bases unmatched: 6. Germline CDR1 LGHNA, CDR2 YNFKEQ. The CDR3 length is 17 residues. The CDR3 sequence: CASSLGQGDFSYNEQFF. DNA of the CDR3: TGTGCCAGCAGCCTAGGACAGGGGGATTTCTCCTACAATGAGCAGTTCTTC.

J is TRBJ2-5 and V is TRBV6-5, with no clear D. V lost 5 bases to trimming and J lost 3 bases, with 10 bases between them. CDR1 and CDR2 from the germline V gene are MNHEY and SVGAGI. The CDR3 length is 13 residues. CDR3 bases: TGTGCCAGCAGTGACATGGGCAAAGAGACCCAGTACTTC. It yields the protein CASSDMGKETQYF.

CDR3 sequence: CASSPQTELYEQYF. CDR3 coding DNA: TGTGCCAGCAGCCCCCAGACAGAACTTTACGAGCAGTACTTC. The chain is built from TRBV3-1 and TRBJ2-7; possible D gene TRBD1, 5 bases. The CDR3 is 14 residues long. The V gene's germline CDR1 is LGHDT and CDR2 YNNKEL (reference sequence). The V gene lost 4 bases and the J gene lost 4 bases, with 14 bases spanning the gap.

In this sample, this clonotype turned up a few times. V and J are TRBV21-1 and TRBJ2-1; the D call in the table, TRBD2, was not verified against the DNA. TRBV21-1 is described as a pseudogene. There are 21 residues in the CDR3. CDR3 nucleotides: TGTGCCAGCAGCAAAGCCGGCCATTGTACTAGCGGGAAAAGCTCCTACAATGAGCAGTTCTTC. This gives the protein CASSKAGHCTSGKSSYNEQFF.

With regard to this clonotype: One end of the junction does not line up with germline, which may come from a read error. The CDR3 DNA reads as TGTGACAGCAGTTACTCCGAGGTGGTCCACCTCCACTTT. It codes for CDSSYSEVVHLHF. The V call is TRBV6-6, the J call TRBJ1-6; D call uncertain. The germline V gene has CDR1 MNHNY and CDR2 SVGAGI (reference sequence). This CDR3 contains 13 residues.

This clonotype was observed many times. This sequence joins TRBV25-1 and TRBJ2-7; 10 bases agree with TRBD2. Germline values: CDR1 MGHDK, CDR2 SYGVNS. With 3 bases clipped from V and 5 bases from J, the junction kept 1 base outside the gene matches. This CDR3 has 13 residues. The CDR3 region has the DNA TGTGCCAGCAGTGATGGACTAGCGGACGAGCAGTACTTC. Protein sequence: CASSDGLADEQYF.

The chain uses TRBV9 and TRBJ1-6; the D is unclear. Trimming took 0 bases from V and 8 from J, leaving 15 bases between them. From germline, CDR1 is SGDLS and CDR2 YYNGEE. The CDR3 runs 16 residues. The CDR3 sequence: CASSVDSVQVYSPLHF. The CDR3 nucleotides are TGTGCCAGCAGCGTAGATTCCGTCCAGGTCTATTCACCCCTCCACTTT.

CDR3 region: CASSKDMGPEAFGQETQYF. The DNA for the CDR3 is TGTGCCAGCAGCAAAGATATGGGACCGGAGGCCTTCGGGCAAGAGACCCAGTACTTC. The chain uses TRBV21-1 and TRBJ2-5; the table's D gene call, TRBD1, was not cross checked with the DNA. TRBV21-1 is a known pseudogene. The CDR3 length is 19 residues.